Shown below are 27 T cell receptor beta chains from a single sample sequenced in a study of blood T cells in healthy people across ages. It was with a sample-barcoded 5' primer and a J-beta primer mix that a second PCR of about 6 to 12 cycles was run. TCRdb redid the calling of the 5' RACE reads with MiXCR, one entry per CDR3 protein. This sample yields roughly 790,000 distinct CDR3 sequences, of which roughly 43% are seen a single time; 20% to 25% belongs to the top ten. Sequencing input: blood. The receptors shown here come from a woman in her sixties in good health.

The chain couples TRBV6-2 or TRBV6-3 to TRBJ2-2; D remains ambiguous. CDR1 and CDR2 (germline): MNHEY, SVGEGT. V lost 5 bases, J lost 4 bases, and 17 bases lay in between. This CDR3 region has 16 residues. CDR3 protein: CASSPPTTPSTGELFF. The CDR3 DNA reads TGTGCCAGCAGTCCACCTACTACCCCGAGCACCGGGGAGCTGTTTTTT.

Here the CDR3 reads CASSYQQGIYEQYF. For the CDR3, the DNA is TGTGCCAGCAGTTATCAGCAGGGGATATACGAGCAGTACTTC. J is TRBJ2-4 and V is TRBV6-2 or TRBV6-3, with TRBD1 as a possible D gene (6 bases). Matching the DNA end better, TRBJ2-7 makes the J call doubtful. This CDR3 has 14 amino acids. The germline V gene encodes CDR1 MNHEY and CDR2 SVGEGT.

The chain couples TRBV7-2 to TRBJ1-5, with a tentative D call TRBD1 (5 bases). The CDR3 consists of 13 residues. Trimming took off 2 bases at V and 5 bases at J, with 7 bases between the two ends. Germline V CDR1 and CDR2: SGHTA, FQGNSA. This chain's CDR3 is CASSLQGYQPQHF. The CDR3 coding sequence is TGTGCCAGCAGCTTACAGGGATATCAGCCCCAGCATTTT.

This clonotype was detected a few times. J is TRBJ1-2 and V is TRBV15; D uncertain. The germline V gene encodes CDR1 LNHNV and CDR2 YYDKDF (reference sequence). The CDR3 has 11 residues. With 11 bases removed from V and 4 bases from J, the gap between germline ends came to 11 bases. CDR3 DNA sequence: TGTGCCCTGTCCTTCGGCTATGGCTACACCTTC. Its translation: CALSFGYGYTF.

This clonotype came up many times. The chain uses TRBV24-1 and TRBJ2-1, with TRBD2 as a possible D gene (6 bases). Per germline, CDR1 KGHDR and CDR2 SFDVKD. V lost 5 bases and J 3 bases, leaving 19 bases between the germline ends. This CDR3 is built from 17 residues. This CDR3 reads CATSVFRAGRYYNEQFF. In nucleotides, the CDR3 is TGTGCCACCAGTGTCTTTCGGGCAGGGAGGTACTACAATGAGCAGTTCTTC.

In its sample, this clonotype was seen a few times. The CDR3 here is CASSVTGTAGLGYTF. CDR3 DNA sequence: TGCGCCAGCAGCGTCACCGGGACAGCTGGGCTTGGCTACACCTTC. The chain links TRBV5-1 to TRBJ1-2; 7 bases align to TRBD1. The CDR3 sequence is 15 residues long. The V and J ends lost 4 bases and 7 bases, in that order; junction bases with no gene match: 13. Germline V gene sequence: CDR1 SGHRS, CDR2 YFSETQ.

Only a few counts were recorded for this clonotype. The chain carries TRBV10-3 and TRBJ1-1, with a weak D call TRBD1 (6 bases). The CDR3 is 15 amino acids. CDR1 ENHRY and CDR2 SYGVKD come from the germline V gene. Trimming left V 6 bases short and J 2 bases short, with 16 bases between. This CDR3 is CAISQLQGGNTEAFF. For the CDR3, the DNA is TGTGCCATCAGCCAACTACAGGGAGGCAACACTGAAGCTTTCTTT.

In its sample, this clonotype was seen a few times. The V gene is TRBV28, the J gene TRBJ2-5; TRBD1 matches 8 bases. Germline trimming cut 7 bases from V and 1 base from J; bases unmatched to any gene: 14. The length of the CDR3 is 17 residues. The germline gives CDR1 MDHEN, CDR2 SYDVKM. CDR3 loop: CASNVPGQERTQETQYF. Here the CDR3 DNA reads TGTGCCAGCAACGTCCCGGGACAGGAACGAACCCAAGAGACCCAGTACTTC.

As DNA, the CDR3 is TGTGCCAGCGCACTCATAAATGAAAAACTGTTTTTT. It is translated as CASALINEKLFF. V gene TRBV6-6 combines with J gene TRBJ1-4; D remains ambiguous. V was cut by 8 bases and J by 5 bases, with 9 bases left in between. Germline V gene lookup returns CDR1 MNHNY and CDR2 SVGAGI (reference sequence). The CDR3 length is 12 residues.

This chain connects TRBV5-1 to TRBJ2-5, with 13 nucleotides matching TRBD2. After removal of 4 bases from V and 5 bases from J, the junction contained 8 bases not matched to a gene. This CDR3 contains 16 residues. Germline V gene sequence: CDR1 SGHRS, CDR2 YFSETQ. CDR3: CASSVGLAGERETQYF. The CDR3 DNA reads TGCGCCAGCAGCGTCGGACTAGCGGGAGAACGTGAGACCCAGTACTTC.

A few counts support this clonotype. The chain carries TRBV7-6 and TRBJ2-1, with 12 bases aligning to TRBD1. Germline CDR1 is SGHVS and CDR2 is FNYEAQ. This CDR3 has 16 residues. With 4 bases clipped from V and 7 bases from J, the junction kept 8 bases outside the gene matches. For the CDR3, the DNA is TGTGCCAGCAGCTCGGACCGGGACAGGGGGCGGAATGAGCAGTTCTTC. Its translation is CASSSDRDRGRNEQFF.

The rearrangement uses TRBV20-1 and TRBJ2-1, with 7 bases aligning to TRBD2. The CDR3 is made up of 13 amino acids. Germline-derived CDR1 and CDR2 are DFQATT and SNEGSKA (reference sequence). V was clipped by 3 bases and J by 6 bases; unmatched bases: 5. CDR3 DNA sequence: TGCAGTGCTAGTCAGGGAGGGTTCAATGAGCAGTTCTTC. Protein sequence: CSASQGGFNEQFF.

The chain employs TRBV5-1 and TRBJ2-3; TRBD2 matches 7 bases. Germline trimming cut 8 bases from V and 0 bases from J; bases unmatched to any gene: 6. In germline, CDR1 is SGHRS, CDR2 YFSETQ. The CDR3 covers 14 residues. CDR3 sequence (DNA): TGCGCCAGTCAGAACGGGGGGAGCACAGATACGCAGTATTTT. Protein: CASQNGGSTDTQYF.

This clonotype has ten or more counts. V is TRBV3-1 and J is TRBJ1-2, with D unresolved. Germline-derived CDR1 and CDR2 are LGHDT and YNNKEL (reference sequence). The CDR3 contains 16 residues. The germline V and J ends were trimmed by 1 base and 8 bases, with 20 bases remaining between them. CDR3 in amino acids: CASSQVEAGSTRGYTF. CDR3 DNA: TGTGCCAGCAGCCAAGTTGAAGCCGGGAGCACAAGGGGCTACACCTTC. The full variable domain, completed using reference TRBV3-1 and TRBJ1-2, is DTAVSQTPKYLVTQMGNDKSIKCEQNLGHDTMYWYKQDSKKFLKIMFSYNNKELIINETVPNRFSPKSPDKAHLNLHINSLELGDSAVYFCASSQVEAGSTRGYTFGSGTRLTVV.

This clonotype appeared a single time. The chain recombines TRBV10-3 with TRBJ2-7; 9 positions match TRBD1. V was pared by 4 bases and J by 2 bases, with 9 bases of the junction left unmatched. CDR1 is ENHRY, CDR2 SYGVKD, per germline. The CDR3 has 16 amino acids. The CDR3 coding sequence is TGTGCCATCAGTGGTCGCGGACAGGGGTTCGCCTACGAGCAGTACTTC. Its translation is CAISGRGQGFAYEQYF.

This clonotype occurred a few times. V is TRBV6-2 or TRBV6-3 and J is TRBJ2-1; no clear D gene. CDR3 length: 14 residues. With 2 bases removed from V and 5 bases from J, the gap between germline ends came to 10 bases. The germline gives CDR1 MNHEY, CDR2 SVGEGT. The CDR3 is CASSYVWPDNEQFF. The CDR3 DNA reads TGTGCCAGCAGTTACGTCTGGCCAGACAATGAGCAGTTCTTC.

This clonotype was counted a few times. The chain has TRBV27 and TRBJ2-3, with D possibly TRBD2 on 6 matching bases. Deletions cut 4 bases from V and 1 base from J, with 12 bases between. The CDR3 spans 15 residues. Germline loops: CDR1 MNHEY, CDR2 SMNVEV (reference sequence). The CDR3 loop reads CASSSRGSRTDTQYF. In nucleotides, the CDR3 is TGTGCCAGCAGTTCTCGGGGGAGTCGCACAGATACGCAGTATTTT.

This clonotype was detected once. CDR3 nucleotide sequence: TGCAGTGCTGGGGGCATCGGGGACCTTAATTCACCCCTCCACTTT. Its translation is CSAGGIGDLNSPLHF. The V and J genes are TRBV20-1 and TRBJ1-6; TRBD1 might be the D (6 bases). The CDR3 runs to 15 residues. V gave up 5 bases and J gave up 6 bases, with 17 bases separating them. CDR1 is DFQATT, CDR2 SNEGSKA, per germline (reference sequence).

J is TRBJ2-7 and V is TRBV10-1; TRBD2 matches 10 bases. The CDR3 covers 14 residues. The V gene's germline CDR1 is WNHNN and CDR2 SYGVQD (reference sequence). V trimming: 3 bases; J trimming: 7 bases; junction bases outside the gene matches: 6. In DNA form, the CDR3 reads TGCGCCAGCAGTGACAGCGGGGGGGCCAATGAGCAGTACTTC. Amino acids: CASSDSGGANEQYF.

The CDR3 loop reads CASSYSRVAGRGEQYF. Written as DNA, the CDR3 is TGTGCCAGCAGTTACTCGAGAGTCGCAGGGAGGGGCGAGCAGTACTTC. The V gene is TRBV6-5, the J gene TRBJ2-7, with 7 bases identical to TRBD2. With 0 bases clipped from V and 6 bases from J, the junction kept 11 bases outside the gene matches. CDR1 and CDR2 (germline): MNHEY, SVGAGI. The CDR3 length is 16 residues.

A remark on this clonotype: The germline gene is not matched at one end of the junction; a read error may be the cause. The rearrangement links TRBV5-1 to TRBJ2-1; maybe TRBD2 (7 bases). The CDR3 contains 16 residues. CDR1 and CDR2 from the germline V gene are SGHRS and YFSETQ. The CDR3 region has the DNA TGCGCCAGCAGCCAATTAGGGGGGGGCCTGGACAATGAGCGGTTCTTC. Translation gives CASSQLGGGLDNERFF.

The genes are TRBV5-4 and TRBJ2-5; 7 bases are a match to TRBD2. The junction had 10 bases not matched to a gene; V was cut back by 3 bases and J by 2 bases. The CDR3 sequence is 16 residues long. Germline values: CDR1 SGHNT, CDR2 YYREEE (reference sequence). CDR3 in amino acids: CASSSGGVGLQETQYF. Written as DNA, the CDR3 is TGTGCCAGCAGCTCGGGGGGTGTCGGGCTTCAAGAGACCCAGTACTTC.

This chain joins TRBV28 and TRBJ2-1; 9 bases line up with TRBD2. The CDR3 is made up of 14 amino acids. Germline-derived CDR1 and CDR2 are MDHEN and SYDVKM. Trimming removed 10 bases from V and 2 bases from J; junction bases left unmatched: 6. The CDR3 sequence is CAIRLADTYNEQFF. CDR3 bases: TGTGCCATCAGACTAGCGGACACCTACAATGAGCAGTTCTTC.

The chain combines TRBV12-3 or TRBV12-4 with TRBJ1-4; TRBD1 might be the D (5 bases). The CDR3 spans 14 residues. The V end lost 8 bases, the J end lost 6 bases, and 16 bases lay between the germline ends. CDR3 amino acids: CASSERGPYEKLFF. DNA for the CDR3: TGTGCCAGCTCCGAGAGGGGTCCTTATGAAAAACTGTTTTTT.

The table lists this clonotype with many counts. This rearrangement joins TRBV7-2 to TRBJ2-5, with D hard to call. Germline assignment: CDR1 SGHTA and CDR2 FQGNSA. V was shortened by 1 base and J by 1 base, with 4 bases between the two germline ends. There are 13 residues in the CDR3. The CDR3 loop is CASSLVPQETQYF. The DNA for the CDR3 is TGTGCCAGCAGCTTAGTACCCCAAGAGACCCAGTACTTC. Full variable domain (outside the CDR3, taken from reference TRBV7-2 and TRBJ2-5): GAGVSQSPSNKVTEKGKDVELRCDPISGHTALYWYRQSLGQGLEFLIYFQGNSAPDKSGLPSDRFSAERTGGSVSTLTIQRTQQEDSAVYLCASSLVPQETQYFGPGTRLLVL.

This sequence joins TRBV9 and TRBJ2-1; D could derive from TRBD1 or TRBD2 (7 bases each). The CDR3 is 15 amino acids. Trimming removed 3 bases at V and 6 bases at J, with 16 bases between. Germline assignment: CDR1 SGDLS and CDR2 YYNGEE. In nucleotides, the CDR3 is TGTGCCAGCAGCGGTGCCAGGGGGGGAGGCAATGAGCAGTTCTTC. Amino acids: CASSGARGGGNEQFF. Full variable domain (missing parts from reference TRBV9 and TRBJ2-1): DSGVTQTPKHLITATGQRVTLRCSPRSGDLSVYWYQQSLDQGLQFLIQYYNGEERAKGNILERFSAQQFPDLHSELNLSSLELGDSALYFCASSGARGGGNEQFFGPGTRLTVL.

The chain recombines TRBV6-1 with TRBJ2-3, with TRBD2 matching 11 bases. In germline, CDR1 is MNHNS, CDR2 SASEGT. This CDR3 region has 17 residues. V gave up 4 bases and J gave up 2 bases; unmatched junction bases: 8. CDR3 DNA sequence: TGTGCCAGCAGTGGAACTAGCGGGAGCGGTTACACAGATACGCAGTATTTT. Its translation is CASSGTSGSGYTDTQYF.